The 23 T cell receptor beta chains below come from one sample, sequenced in a study of T-cell memory formation after mild COVID-19. Using its own MiXCR run on the 5' RACE reads, TCRdb lists one record per CDR3 protein. This sample has roughly 300,000 distinct CDR3 sequences, with under 20% found just once. The sample was PBMCs or a T cell subset sorted from them (not recorded which). The receptors stem from a man in his late teens or twenties who had mild COVID-19 (a few samples of this study predate the infection). Cell type and time point are not known.

V and J are TRBV29-1 and TRBJ2-5, with 10 nucleotides matching TRBD2. Germline CDR1 reads SQVTM; CDR2 reads ANQGSEA. The CDR3 loop spans 15 amino acids. V dropped 4 bases and J dropped 1; count of bases not matched to a gene: 6. The CDR3 DNA reads as TGCAGCGTTGTGATTAGCGGGGGGTTCCAAGAGACCCAGTACTTC. Protein: CSVVISGGFQETQYF.

Details on this clonotype: The germline gene is not matched at one end of the junction; a read error may be the cause. V usage is TRBV11-2 and J usage is TRBJ1-1; D uncertain. This CDR3 comprises 13 residues. Germline values: CDR1 SGHAT, CDR2 FQNNGV. CDR3 sequence reads: CASSLERNSEAFF. CDR3 DNA sequence: TGTGCCAGCAGCTTGGAGAGGAACTCTGAAGCTTTCTTT.

This clonotype was seen at least ten times. The gene calls are TRBV20-1 and TRBJ2-3; 12 nucleotides line up with TRBD2. This CDR3 is 15 amino acids long. With V trimmed by 5 bases and J by 5 bases, 8 bases remained unmatched. Germline V lookup: CDR1 DFQATT, CDR2 SNEGSKA (reference sequence). The CDR3 coding sequence is TGCAGTGCTCCCCCTTCTAGCGGGGGGGGAGATACGCAGTATTTT. Its translation is CSAPPSSGGGDTQYF.

The chain employs TRBV27 and TRBJ2-7, with 8 bases that match TRBD2. The J segment lost 2 bases and the V segment lost 2 bases, leaving 2 bases of the junction unmatched. CDR3 length: 14 residues. Per the germline V gene, CDR1 is MNHEY and CDR2 is SMNVEV (reference sequence). Here the CDR3 DNA reads TGTGCCAGCAGTTTACTTAGCGGGGCCTACGAGCAGTACTTC. This encodes CASSLLSGAYEQYF.

By sample share, this clonotype is medium-sized. This chain joins TRBV27 and TRBJ2-1, with 8 bases matching TRBD2. Germline assignment: CDR1 MNHEY and CDR2 SMNVEV (reference sequence). There are 15 residues in the CDR3. The trim removed 5 bases at V and 6 bases at J, leaving 9 bases unmatched. The CDR3 loop is CASSLSGGPANEQFF. CDR3 nucleotides: TGTGCCAGCAGTCTAAGCGGGGGCCCAGCCAATGAGCAGTTCTTC.

This clonotype was seen a few times. This rearrangement joins TRBV18 to TRBJ2-7, with D possibly TRBD1 on 5 matching bases. The germline gives CDR1 KGHSH, CDR2 LQKENI. Trimming pared 5 bases from V and 2 bases from J, leaving 10 bases between. This CDR3 has 13 residues. The DNA of the CDR3 is TGTGCCAGCTCAACTGACAGCACCTACGAGCAGTACTTC. Translated: CASSTDSTYEQYF.

This rearrangement joins TRBV13 to TRBJ2-7; 7 nucleotides line up with TRBD1. The germline V gene has CDR1 PRHDT and CDR2 FYEKMQ (reference sequence). V dropped 4 bases and J dropped 6; count of bases not matched to a gene: 15. The CDR3 runs 16 residues. CDR3 loop: CASSYHRPDRLSEQYV. As DNA, the CDR3 is TGTGCCAGCAGCTACCATCGACCGGACAGGTTGAGCGAGCAGTACGTC.

Written as DNA, the CDR3 is TGCGCCAGCAGCCCAAACCCAGGACAGCCACGACGGGAAAAACTGTTTTTT. This encodes CASSPNPGQPRREKLFF. This rearrangement joins TRBV5-1 to TRBJ1-4; D perhaps matches TRBD1 (6 bases). The CDR3 runs 17 residues. Trimming left V 4 bases short and J 8 bases short, with 24 bases between. In germline, CDR1 is SGHRS, CDR2 YFSETQ.

The chain carries TRBV6-1 and TRBJ1-1; D is undetermined. Looked up from germline, CDR1 is MNHNS and CDR2 is SASEGT. The CDR3 extends over 13 amino acids. V lost 3 bases to trimming and J lost 7 bases, with 12 bases between them. CDR3 DNA: TGTGCCAGCAGTGATCTCGGTCTGGATGAAGCTTTCTTT. Residues: CASSDLGLDEAFF.

A few counts support this clonotype. This chain connects TRBV7-2 to TRBJ1-2; TRBD1 matches at 9 bases. V was clipped by 3 bases and J by 0 bases; unmatched bases: 2. The V gene's germline CDR1 is SGHTA and CDR2 FQGNSA. The CDR3 spans 15 residues. CDR3 sequence: CASSLGQGPNYGYTF. The CDR3 nucleotides read TGTGCCAGCAGCTTGGGACAGGGCCCTAACTATGGCTACACCTTC.

This clonotype was observed many times. The chain has TRBV7-9 and TRBJ2-2, with 9 positions matching TRBD2. There are 16 residues in the CDR3. The V and J ends lost 3 bases and 0 bases, in that order; junction bases with no gene match: 2. Per germline, CDR1 SEHNR and CDR2 FQNEAQ (reference sequence). Written as DNA, the CDR3 is TGTGCCAGCAGCTTCTTAGCGGGGGCGAACACCGGGGAGCTGTTTTTT. It codes for CASSFLAGANTGELFF.

This clonotype was detected a few times. The chain employs TRBV4-3 and TRBJ2-7; unclear D gene. There are 15 residues in the CDR3. Trimming shortened V by 0 bases and J by 5 bases, and 14 bases separated the two germline ends. The V gene's germline CDR1 is LGHNA and CDR2 YSLEER. DNA of the CDR3: TGCGCCAGCAGCCAAGAGGTCCCTCCGGGCGACGAGCAGTACTTC. This encodes CASSQEVPPGDEQYF.

A remark on this clonotype: Germline is not matched at one junction end, which may reflect a read error. The chain employs TRBV5-5 and TRBJ2-5; 9 bases map to TRBD2. This CDR3 contains 13 residues. CDR1 is SGHKS and CDR2 is YYEKEE in the germline V gene (reference sequence). The CDR3 DNA reads as TGTGCCAGCAGGAAGGAGGCTAGCGGGACTGGGAACTTC. Translating it yields CASRKEASGTGNF.

This clonotype was seen only a few times. In nucleotides, the CDR3 is TGTGCCAGCAGCTTAGTCGGGCTAGACTATGGCTACACCTTC. It codes for CASSLVGLDYGYTF. The genes are TRBV7-9 and TRBJ1-2; D is undetermined. The CDR3 has 14 residues. V was pared by 1 base and J by 3 bases, with 9 bases between. Germline lookup yields CDR1 SEHNR and CDR2 FQNEAQ (reference sequence).

This sequence joins TRBV27 and TRBJ2-3, with 8 bases that match TRBD2. The CDR3 consists of 15 residues. Germline V CDR1 and CDR2: MNHEY, SMNVEV (reference sequence). V gave up 6 bases and J gave up 0 bases; unmatched junction bases: 5. The CDR3 protein is CASRISGASTDTQYF. CDR3 bases: TGTGCCAGCAGGATTAGCGGGGCTAGCACAGATACGCAGTATTTT.

V is TRBV6-5 and J is TRBJ2-3; D call uncertain. The germline V gene has CDR1 MNHEY and CDR2 SVGAGI. V was shortened by 4 bases and J by 2 bases, with 13 bases between the two germline ends. The CDR3 runs to 15 residues. The CDR3: CASSSLQLATDTQYF. The CDR3 nucleotides read TGTGCCAGCAGTTCACTCCAACTTGCCACAGATACGCAGTATTTT.

This chain connects TRBV28 to TRBJ1-1; 7 bases map to TRBD1. After removal of 4 bases from V and 1 base from J, the junction contained 6 bases not matched to a gene. CDR1 MDHEN and CDR2 SYDVKM come from the germline V gene. The CDR3 has 15 residues. Here the CDR3 DNA reads TGTGCCAGCAGTTCCGATGACAGGGAGAACACTGAAGCTTTCTTT. Encoded protein: CASSSDDRENTEAFF.

This clonotype has ten or more counts. J is TRBJ2-5 and V is TRBV29-1; the D gene could be TRBD1 or TRBD2 (6 bases each). From germline, CDR1 is SQVTM and CDR2 ANQGSEA. V was trimmed by 8 bases and J by 3 bases, leaving 16 bases between them. This CDR3 is built from 13 residues. Here the CDR3 reads CSTQRGAEETQYF. The CDR3, as DNA: TGCAGCACCCAAAGGGGGGCGGAAGAGACCCAGTACTTC.

In this sample, this clonotype turned up many times. J is TRBJ2-7 and V is TRBV20-1; 10 positions agree with TRBD2. Germline V gene sequence: CDR1 DFQATT, CDR2 SNEGSKA (reference sequence). The junction had 4 bases not matched to a gene; V was cut back by 1 base and J by 4 bases. This CDR3 region has 14 residues. The CDR3 region is CSARVPSGGYEQYF. Here the CDR3 DNA reads TGCAGTGCTAGAGTGCCTAGCGGGGGTTACGAGCAGTACTTC.

The rearrangement uses TRBV6-5 and TRBJ2-7, with D perhaps TRBD1 (5 bases). V lost 6 bases and J 1 base, leaving 7 bases between the germline ends. Germline V CDR1 and CDR2: MNHEY, SVGAGI. The CDR3 loop spans 12 amino acids. CDR3 in DNA: TGTGCCAGCAGACGACAGTCCTACGAGCAGTACGTC. Amino acids: CASRRQSYEQYV.

This clonotype showed up just a few times. CDR3 amino acids: CASSLRTIHTGELFF. The CDR3 DNA follows: TGTGCCAGCAGCTTAAGGACTATCCACACCGGGGAGCTGTTTTTT. The chain joins TRBV11-2 to TRBJ2-2, with D tentatively TRBD2 (6 bases). This CDR3 spans 15 amino acids. The germline V and J ends were trimmed by 2 bases and 3 bases, with 10 bases remaining between them. The germline CDR1 and CDR2 sequences are SGHAT and FQNNGV.

The J gene is TRBJ1-6, the V gene TRBV6-5, with D tentatively TRBD1 (5 bases). Germline CDR1 and CDR2: MNHEY and SVGAGI. This CDR3 is 17 amino acids long. V lost 0 bases and J 0 bases, leaving 9 bases between the germline ends. The CDR3 nucleotides read TGTGCCAGCAGTTACTCGGGGACGAGCTCCTATAATTCACCCCTCCACTTT. Translated, it gives CASSYSGTSSYNSPLHF.

This chain uses TRBV7-7 with TRBJ2-3; 12 bases line up with TRBD2. Unmatched junction bases numbered 8, after V lost 5 bases and J lost 2 bases. The CDR3 totals 17 residues. Germline V gene lookup returns CDR1 SSHAT and CDR2 FNYEAQ (reference sequence). The CDR3 DNA follows: TGTGCCAGCAGCCCGGGACTAGCGGGTTCAACCACAGATACGCAGTATTTT. Translation gives CASSPGLAGSTTDTQYF.